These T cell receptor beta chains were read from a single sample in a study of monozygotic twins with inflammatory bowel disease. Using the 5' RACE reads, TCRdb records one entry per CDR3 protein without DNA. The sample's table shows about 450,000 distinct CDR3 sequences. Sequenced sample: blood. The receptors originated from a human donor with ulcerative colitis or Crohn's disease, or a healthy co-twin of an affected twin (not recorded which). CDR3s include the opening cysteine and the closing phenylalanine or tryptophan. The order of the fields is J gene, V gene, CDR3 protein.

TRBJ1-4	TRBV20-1	CSARGGQGGEKLFF
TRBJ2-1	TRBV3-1	CASSQAKGGGYNEQFF
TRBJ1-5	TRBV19	CASSERQGLPNQPQHF
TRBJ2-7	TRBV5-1	CASSGLGQAGSYEQYF
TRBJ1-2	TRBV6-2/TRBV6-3	CASSNTGDRGRGGGPLHGYTF
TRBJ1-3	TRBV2	CASRTTSSGNTIYF
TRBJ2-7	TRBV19	CASRDGDRGPYEQYF
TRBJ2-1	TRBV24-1	CATSDSRGISSYNEQFF
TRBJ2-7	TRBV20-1	CSASRLAGPSYEQYF
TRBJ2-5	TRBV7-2	CASSRLAGGPGQETQYF
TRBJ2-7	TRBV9	CASSPGTSGSYEQYF
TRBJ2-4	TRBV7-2	CASSLVSGGALNIQYF
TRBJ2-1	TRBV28	CASRGQGIDEQFF
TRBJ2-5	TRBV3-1	CASSPSGGRQETQYF
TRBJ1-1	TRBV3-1	CASSLRQGWGTEAFF
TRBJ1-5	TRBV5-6	CASSYRRSGTADQPQHF
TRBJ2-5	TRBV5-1	CASSRGSQETQYF
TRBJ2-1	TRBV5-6	CASSWAGTRLGDEQFF
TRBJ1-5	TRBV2	CASSDEFQPQHF
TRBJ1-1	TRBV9	CASSVVDRLNTEAFF
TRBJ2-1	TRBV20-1	CSARRGSGGAYNEQFF
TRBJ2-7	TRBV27	CASREGTGNYEQYF
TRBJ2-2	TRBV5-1	CASSLERTGAGELFF
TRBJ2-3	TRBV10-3	CALKAGVTDTQYF
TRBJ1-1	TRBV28	CASSSDGEAFF
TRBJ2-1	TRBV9	CASSVAPGTSEQFF
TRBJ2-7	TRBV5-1	CASSLLSGNEQYF
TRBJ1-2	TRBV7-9	CASSLAGDFGGYTF
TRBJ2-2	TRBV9	CASSVSLDRAGTGELFF